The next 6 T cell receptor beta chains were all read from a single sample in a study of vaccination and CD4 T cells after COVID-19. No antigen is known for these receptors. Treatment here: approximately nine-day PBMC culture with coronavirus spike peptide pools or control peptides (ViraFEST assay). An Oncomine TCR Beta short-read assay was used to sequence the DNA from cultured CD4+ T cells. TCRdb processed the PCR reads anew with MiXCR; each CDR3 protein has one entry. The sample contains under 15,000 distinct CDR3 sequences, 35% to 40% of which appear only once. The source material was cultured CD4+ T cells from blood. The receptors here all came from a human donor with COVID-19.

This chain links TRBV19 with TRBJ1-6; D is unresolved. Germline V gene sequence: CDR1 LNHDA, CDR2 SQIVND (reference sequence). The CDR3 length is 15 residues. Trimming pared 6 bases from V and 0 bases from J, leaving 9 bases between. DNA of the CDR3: TGTGCCAGTAGCCCGGGCAGCTCCTATAATTCACCCCTCCACTTT. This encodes CASSPGSSYNSPLHF.

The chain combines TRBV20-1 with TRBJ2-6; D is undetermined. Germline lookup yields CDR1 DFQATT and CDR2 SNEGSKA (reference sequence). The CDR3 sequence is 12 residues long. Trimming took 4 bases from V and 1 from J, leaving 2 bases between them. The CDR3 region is CSAKSGANVLTF. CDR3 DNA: TGCAGTGCTAAGTCTGGGGCCAACGTCCTGACTTTC.

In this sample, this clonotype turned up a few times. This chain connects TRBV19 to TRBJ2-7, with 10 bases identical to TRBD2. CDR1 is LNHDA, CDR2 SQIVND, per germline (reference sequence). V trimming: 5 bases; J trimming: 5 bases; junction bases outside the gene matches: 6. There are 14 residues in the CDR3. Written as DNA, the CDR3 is TGTGCCAGTAGTCTATGGGGGACTAGCGACGAGCAGTACTTC. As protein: CASSLWGTSDEQYF.

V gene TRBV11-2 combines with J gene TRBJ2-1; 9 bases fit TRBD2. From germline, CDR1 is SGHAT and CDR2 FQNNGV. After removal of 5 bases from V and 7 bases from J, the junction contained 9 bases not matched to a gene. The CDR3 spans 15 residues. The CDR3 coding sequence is TGTGCCAGCAGCCCCACGGGGAGCGGGAGGAATGAGCAGTTCTTC. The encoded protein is CASSPTGSGRNEQFF. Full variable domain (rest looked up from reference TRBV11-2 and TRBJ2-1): EAGVAQSPRYKIIEKRQSVAFWCNPISGHATLYWYQQILGQGPKLLIQFQNNGVVDDSQLPKDRFSAERLKGVDSTLKIQPAKLEDSAVYLCASSPTGSGRNEQFFGPGTRLTVL.

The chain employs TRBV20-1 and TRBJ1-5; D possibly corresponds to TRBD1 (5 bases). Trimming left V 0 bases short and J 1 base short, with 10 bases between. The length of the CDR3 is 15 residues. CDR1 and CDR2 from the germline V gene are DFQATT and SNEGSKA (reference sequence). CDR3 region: CSARDMGVSNQPQHF. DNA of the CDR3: TGCAGTGCTAGAGATATGGGGGTAAGCAATCAGCCCCAGCATTTT.

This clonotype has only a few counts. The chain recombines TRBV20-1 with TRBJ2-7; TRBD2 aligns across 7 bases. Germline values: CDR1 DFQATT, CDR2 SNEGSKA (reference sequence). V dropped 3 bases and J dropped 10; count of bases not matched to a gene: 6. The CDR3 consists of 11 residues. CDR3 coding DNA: TGCAGTGCTAGGTCGGGGGGTCATCAGTACTTC. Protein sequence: CSARSGGHQYF.